The 23 T cell receptor beta chains in this list originate from one sample, sequenced in a study of blood T cell repertoires in COVID-19. Libraries were prepared by immunoSEQ multiplex PCR; TCRdb keeps only in-frame clonotypes and omits some of them. The table includes approximately 45,000 clones, around 88% detected once. Sequenced sample: peripheral blood. All receptors come from a woman of 80 years or more with acute or convalescent COVID-19.

The chain has TRBV9 and TRBJ1-3; D call uncertain. The CDR3 consists of 13 residues. Trimming took 3 bases from V and 3 from J, leaving 7 bases between them. CDR1 is SGDLS and CDR2 is YYNGEE in the germline V gene. The CDR3: CASSADFGNTIYF. The CDR3 DNA sequence: TGTGCCAGCAGCGCTGACTTTGGAAACACCATATATTTT.

The rearrangement uses TRBV11-3 and TRBJ2-6, with D possibly TRBD2 on 5 matching bases. This CDR3 has 15 residues. Trimming removed 3 bases at V and 0 bases at J, with 6 bases between. Germline V lookup: CDR1 SGHNT, CDR2 YENEEA. The CDR3 sequence is CASSLAGSGANVLTF. The CDR3 nucleotides are TGTGCCAGCAGCTTGGCGGGCTCTGGGGCCAACGTCCTGACTTTC.

The chain combines TRBV19 with TRBJ1-5; 11 bases agree with TRBD1. The CDR3 is 17 residues long. Trimming took 2 bases from V and 7 from J; bases not matched to a gene: 10. Germline-derived CDR1 and CDR2 are LNHDA and SQIVND (reference sequence). The CDR3 sequence is CASSISHGTGGRQPQHF. The CDR3 DNA reads as TGTGCCAGTAGTATATCCCACGGGACAGGGGGAAGACAGCCCCAGCATTTT.

This sequence joins TRBV7-2 and TRBJ1-3, with a tentative D call TRBD1 (5 bases). The CDR3 consists of 15 residues. Trimming pared 3 bases from V and 1 base from J, leaving 10 bases between. The germline V gene encodes CDR1 SGHTA and CDR2 FQGNSA. The CDR3 is CASSLIRVSGNTIYF. CDR3 bases: TGTGCCAGCAGCTTGATCAGGGTGTCTGGAAACACCATATATTTT.

The J gene is TRBJ1-6, the V gene TRBV11-1; no reliable D call. CDR1 is SGHAT, CDR2 FQDESV, per germline (reference sequence). V gave up 3 bases and J gave up 9 bases, with 6 bases separating them. The length of the CDR3 is 12 residues. The DNA of the CDR3 is TGTGCCAGCAGCTTTTCCAGTTCACCCCTCCACTTT. This sequence encodes CASSFSSSPLHF.

Many counts were recorded for this clone. This chain connects TRBV7-9 to TRBJ2-5; 9 positions agree with TRBD1. The trim removed 5 bases at V and 3 bases at J, leaving 4 bases unmatched. Germline CDR1 is SEHNR and CDR2 is FQNEAQ (reference sequence). CDR3 size: 14 residues. The DNA of the CDR3 is TGTGCCAGCAGCCAGTGGACAGGGGAAGAGACCCAGTACTTC. It yields the protein CASSQWTGEETQYF.

The chain uses TRBV2 and TRBJ1-2, with unresolved D. CDR3 size: 14 residues. V was cut by 10 bases and J by 0 bases, with 15 bases left in between. In germline, CDR1 is SNHLY, CDR2 FYNNEI. CDR3 in DNA: TGTGCCATCCCGAGGCCCCCGGCTAACTATGGCTACACCTTC. Protein sequence: CAIPRPPANYGYTF.

This clone has more than one count but fewer than ten. The chain uses TRBV6-1 and TRBJ1-1; D unclear. Trimming took 1 base from V and 1 from J, leaving 10 bases between them. This CDR3 region has 15 residues. Germline assignment: CDR1 MNHNS and CDR2 SASEGT. The CDR3 reads CASSEVRRPNTEAFF. In DNA, the CDR3 is TGTGCCAGCAGTGAAGTAAGGAGACCGAACACTGAAGCTTTCTTT.

The chain couples TRBV7-8 to TRBJ1-1, with D perhaps TRBD1 (6 bases). V lost 1 base and J lost 6, with 18 bases in between. The V gene's germline CDR1 is SGHVS and CDR2 FQNEAQ. This CDR3 is built from 16 residues. For the CDR3, the DNA is TGTGCCAGCAGCTTAGTAGGGTCAGGGGTACCCGCTGAAGCTTTCTTT. It yields the protein CASSLVGSGVPAEAFF.

V gene TRBV2 combines with J gene TRBJ1-2, with 8 bases lining up with TRBD1. The germline V gene encodes CDR1 SNHLY and CDR2 FYNNEI. The junction had 12 bases not matched to a gene; V was cut back by 1 base and J by 8 bases. This CDR3 is built from 16 residues. CDR3 protein: CASSEGRQGQGGGYTF. In DNA form, the CDR3 reads TGTGCCAGCAGTGAAGGCCGACAGGGGCAAGGAGGCGGCTACACCTTC.

This clone turned up a few times. The genes are TRBV5-1 and TRBJ1-4; 8 nucleotides align to TRBD1. CDR1 is SGHRS, CDR2 YFSETQ, per germline. The CDR3 is made up of 15 amino acids. V dropped 3 bases and J dropped 0; count of bases not matched to a gene: 1. For the CDR3, the DNA is TGCGCCAGCAGCTCGACAGGGGCAACTAATGAAAAACTGTTTTTT. Its translation: CASSSTGATNEKLFF.

The chain joins TRBV5-4 to TRBJ2-7, with 9 bases fitting TRBD2. The germline CDR1 and CDR2 sequences are SGHNT and YYREEE (reference sequence). This CDR3 is built from 15 residues. With V trimmed by 4 bases and J by 2 bases, 7 bases remained unmatched. The CDR3 DNA reads as TGTGCCAGCAGCCCGAGGCCTAGCGGGGCCTACGAGCAGTACTTC. Its translation: CASSPRPSGAYEQYF.

This clone was found a few times. The chain links TRBV5-1 to TRBJ1-5, with unresolved D. The CDR3 is 15 amino acids. CDR1 SGHRS and CDR2 YFSETQ come from the germline V gene. V was clipped by 4 bases and J by 2 bases, with 13 bases between them. CDR3 bases: TGCGCCAGCAGCACTGACGGGATTGGCAATCAGCCCCAGCATTTT. It translates to CASSTDGIGNQPQHF.

This clone was picked up one time. The V and J genes are TRBV6-5 and TRBJ2-7; D is possibly TRBD1 (6 bases). CDR1 is MNHEY, CDR2 SVGAGI, per germline. Trimming cost V 5 bases and J 6 bases, with 14 bases left between them. CDR3 length: 13 residues. The CDR3 DNA follows: TGTGCCAGCAGTCCGGGACAAAGATCCGAGCAGTACTTC. Residues: CASSPGQRSEQYF.

The chain uses TRBV18 and TRBJ1-3; D is perhaps TRBD1 (6 bases). The V end lost 3 bases, the J end lost 0 bases, and 9 bases lay between the germline ends. Germline-derived CDR1 and CDR2 are KGHSH and LQKENI. This CDR3 is 15 amino acids long. Here the CDR3 reads CASSPGGGSGNTIYF. In DNA form, the CDR3 reads TGTGCCAGCTCACCGGGAGGGGGCTCTGGAAACACCATATATTTT.

The sample holds a few counts of this clone. The chain combines TRBV6-5 with TRBJ2-2; 7 positions match TRBD2. This CDR3 contains 15 residues. Germline CDR1 reads MNHEY; CDR2 reads SVGAGI. The V and J ends lost 4 bases and 5 bases, in that order; junction bases with no gene match: 7. In nucleotides, the CDR3 is TGTGCCAGCAGTTCGGGGGGTACGGGTACCGGGGAGCTGTTTTTT. Protein product: CASSSGGTGTGELFF.

A single count supports this clone. This rearrangement joins TRBV24-1 to TRBJ2-2; TRBD1 matches 9 bases. With V trimmed by 1 base and J by 6 bases, 2 bases remained unmatched. Germline V gives CDR1 KGHDR, CDR2 SFDVKD. The CDR3 spans 15 residues. The CDR3 loop reads CATSDFGTGPGELFF. The CDR3 coding sequence is TGTGCCACCAGTGATTTCGGGACAGGGCCCGGGGAGCTGTTTTTT.

V and J are TRBV11-2 and TRBJ2-4, with 7 nucleotides matching TRBD1. Germline loops: CDR1 SGHAT, CDR2 FQNNGV. The CDR3 has 16 residues. V was pared by 5 bases and J by 0 bases, with 7 bases of the junction left unmatched. The chain's CDR3 is CASSRRTGLAKNIQYF. The CDR3, as DNA: TGTGCCAGCAGCCGCAGGACAGGTCTAGCCAAAAACATTCAGTACTTC.

V usage is TRBV7-9 and J usage is TRBJ1-4; no clear D gene. V was shortened by 3 bases and J by 0 bases, with 11 bases between the two germline ends. Germline V gene sequence: CDR1 SEHNR, CDR2 FQNEAQ (reference sequence). CDR3 length: 16 amino acids. The CDR3: CASSFGGVTTNEKLFF. The CDR3 nucleotides read TGTGCCAGCAGCTTCGGCGGAGTTACAACTAATGAAAAACTGTTTTTT.

This chain links TRBV18 with TRBJ2-3, with 7 bases aligning to TRBD1. J lost 2 bases, V lost 1 base, and 6 bases had no gene match. The length of the CDR3 is 16 residues. Germline V gene data show CDR1 as KGHSH and CDR2 as LQKENI. CDR3 protein: CASSPRAGGITDTQYF. The DNA of the CDR3 is TGTGCCAGCTCACCACGGGCAGGGGGAATCACAGATACGCAGTATTTT.

This clone was seen more than once but under ten times. The V gene is TRBV11-2, the J gene TRBJ1-2; 7 bases are a match to TRBD1. With V trimmed by 3 bases and J by 5 bases, 6 bases remained unmatched. The CDR3 length is 14 residues. Germline V gene data show CDR1 as SGHAT and CDR2 as FQNNGV. The CDR3 loop reads CASSFSGGGYGYTF. As DNA, the CDR3 is TGTGCCAGCAGCTTTTCAGGGGGAGGATATGGCTACACCTTC.

The chain recombines TRBV12-3 or TRBV12-4 with TRBJ1-1, with TRBD1 identical over 7 bases. The CDR3 runs 13 residues. With V trimmed by 3 bases and J by 5 bases, 3 bases remained unmatched. CDR3 DNA sequence: TGTGCCAGCAGTTTTTGGGGACAGACTGAAGCTTTCTTT. Residues: CASSFWGQTEAFF.

This clone was detected once. J is TRBJ1-1 and V is TRBV6-1, with no clear D. V dropped 1 base and J dropped 5 bases, with 8 bases sitting between them. The CDR3 loop spans 13 amino acids. Germline V gives CDR1 MNHNS, CDR2 SASEGT. CDR3 nucleotides: TGTGCCAGCAGTGAAGGGGAGAGGACTGAAGCTTTCTTT. Residues: CASSEGERTEAFF.